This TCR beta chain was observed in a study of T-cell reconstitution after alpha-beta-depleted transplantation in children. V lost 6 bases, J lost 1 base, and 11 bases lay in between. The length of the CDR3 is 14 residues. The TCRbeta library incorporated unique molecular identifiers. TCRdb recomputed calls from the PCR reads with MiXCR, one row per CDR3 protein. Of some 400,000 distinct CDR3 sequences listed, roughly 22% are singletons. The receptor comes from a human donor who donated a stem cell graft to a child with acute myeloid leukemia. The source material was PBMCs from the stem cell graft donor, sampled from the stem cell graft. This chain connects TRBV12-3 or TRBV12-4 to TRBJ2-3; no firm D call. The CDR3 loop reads CASRSRTGTDTQYF. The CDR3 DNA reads TGTGCCAGCAGGTCCCGAACGGGCACAGATACGCAGTATTTT.